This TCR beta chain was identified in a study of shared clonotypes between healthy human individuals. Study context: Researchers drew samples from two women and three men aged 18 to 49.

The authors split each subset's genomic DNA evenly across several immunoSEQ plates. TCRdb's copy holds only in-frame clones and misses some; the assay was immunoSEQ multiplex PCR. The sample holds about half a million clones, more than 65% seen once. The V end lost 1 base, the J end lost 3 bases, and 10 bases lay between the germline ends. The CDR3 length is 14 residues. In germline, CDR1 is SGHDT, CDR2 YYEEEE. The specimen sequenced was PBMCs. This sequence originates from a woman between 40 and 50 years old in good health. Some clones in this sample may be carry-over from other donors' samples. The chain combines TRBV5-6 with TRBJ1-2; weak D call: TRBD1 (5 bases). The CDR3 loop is CASSLRGVDYGYTF. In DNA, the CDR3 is TGTGCCAGCAGCTTGCGGGGCGTGGACTATGGCTACACCTTC.